The sequence of this T cell receptor (beta chain) was determined in a study of blood T cells in healthy people across ages. Study in general: The capture of about one barcoded beta molecule per two T cells was achieved by template switching. Points from the study as a whole: Strong correlation linked observed beta diversity and percent naive T cells.

Germline CDR1 reads SGHTA; CDR2 reads FQGNSA. CDR3 length: 13 amino acids. Deletions cut 5 bases from V and 5 bases from J, with 12 bases between. PCR was performed a second time for about 7 to 12 cycles using a sample-barcoded 5' primer and a J-beta primer mix. Every cDNA molecule carried a tag from a template-switch adaptor bearing 12 random nucleotides. TCRdb re-called the 5' RACE reads with MiXCR, one entry per CDR3 protein. The profile shows about 640,000 distinct CDR3 sequences, about 54% of them singletons. A note on this clonotype: Antigen specificity is unknown.

The chain links TRBV7-2 to TRBJ1-1; the D is unclear. Sample: blood. The sequence was collected from a man aged 55 to 69 in good health. This CDR3 reads CASSRGIRTEAFF. The DNA for the CDR3 is TGTGCCAGCAGCCGTGGAATAAGGACTGAAGCTTTCTTT.